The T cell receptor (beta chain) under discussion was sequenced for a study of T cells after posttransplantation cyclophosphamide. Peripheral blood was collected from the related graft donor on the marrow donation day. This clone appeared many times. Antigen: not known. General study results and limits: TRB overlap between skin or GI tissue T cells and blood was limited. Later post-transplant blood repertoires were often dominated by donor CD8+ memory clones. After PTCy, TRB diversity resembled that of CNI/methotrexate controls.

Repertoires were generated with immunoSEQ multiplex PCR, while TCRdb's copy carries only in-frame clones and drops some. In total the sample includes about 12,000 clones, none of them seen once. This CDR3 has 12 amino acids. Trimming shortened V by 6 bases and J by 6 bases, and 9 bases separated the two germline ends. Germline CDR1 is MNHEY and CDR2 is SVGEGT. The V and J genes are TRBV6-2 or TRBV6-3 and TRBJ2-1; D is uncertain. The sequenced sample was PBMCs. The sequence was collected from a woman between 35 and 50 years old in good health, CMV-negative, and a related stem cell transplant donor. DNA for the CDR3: TGTGCCAGCAGAAACACCCTCAATGAGCAGTTCTTC. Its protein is CASRNTLNEQFF.